Below are 12 T cell receptor beta chains sequenced from a single sample in a study of identical twins. TCRdb redid the calling of the 5' RACE reads with MiXCR, one entry per CDR3 protein. The sample has 250,000 or so distinct CDR3 sequences; 7.5% are singletons. In addition, the sample was reused for a study of yellow fever vaccine responses in identical twins.

Sequencing input: CD8+ T cells sorted from blood. These TCRs come from a woman younger than 30 in good health.

The chain is built from TRBV7-8 and TRBJ1-2; 11 bases agree with TRBD1. This CDR3 has 16 amino acids. The junction had 10 bases not matched to a gene; V was cut back by 5 bases and J by 5 bases. The germline V gene has CDR1 SGHVS and CDR2 FQNEAQ. This chain's CDR3 is CASSTGDRGATYGYTF. The CDR3 DNA sequence: TGTGCCAGCAGCACTGGGGACAGGGGGGCCACATATGGCTACACCTTC. The full variable domain, rest sourced from reference TRBV7-8 and TRBJ1-2, is GAGVSQSPRYKVAKRGQDVALRCDPISGHVSLFWYQQALGQGPEFLTYFQNEAQLDKSGLPSDRFFAERPEGSVSTLKIQRTQQEDSAVYLCASSTGDRGATYGYTFGSGTRLTVV.

CDR3 DNA sequence: TGTGCCAGCAGTTTAGGGGAACGATCCTACAATGAGCAGTTCTTC. This codes for CASSLGERSYNEQFF. The rearrangement uses TRBV28 and TRBJ2-1; D remains unclear. Trimming left V 2 bases short and J 1 base short, with 9 bases between. The germline V gene encodes CDR1 MDHEN and CDR2 SYDVKM. The CDR3 covers 15 residues.

This clonotype occurred many times. The genes are TRBV7-9 and TRBJ1-6; D gene uncertain. CDR3 length: 15 amino acids. With 5 bases removed from V and 5 bases from J, the gap between germline ends came to 13 bases. Germline CDR1 is SEHNR and CDR2 is FQNEAQ (reference sequence). This CDR3 is CASSPREGDNSPLHF. CDR3 DNA: TGTGCCAGCAGCCCCCGGGAGGGCGATAATTCACCCCTCCACTTT.

This clonotype was observed a few times. V usage is TRBV29-1 and J usage is TRBJ2-2; 10 bases map to TRBD2. Germline V gives CDR1 SQVTM, CDR2 ANQGSEA. CDR3 length equals 14 residues. Trimming cost V 4 bases and J 5 bases; bases outside gene matches: 4. The CDR3, as DNA: TGCAGCGTTGGTCCTAGCGGGGGTACCGGGGAGCTGTTTTTT. Translation gives CSVGPSGGTGELFF.

This clonotype has ten or more counts. The chain employs TRBV9 and TRBJ2-1; 9 bases map to TRBD2. After removal of 0 bases from V and 3 bases from J, the junction contained 1 base not matched to a gene. Germline V lookup: CDR1 SGDLS, CDR2 YYNGEE. The CDR3 is 15 amino acids. CDR3 DNA sequence: TGTGCCAGCAGCGTAGCTAGCGGGATCTACAATGAGCAGTTCTTC. Amino acid sequence: CASSVASGIYNEQFF.

This clonotype has a handful of counts. The CDR3 here is CASSSTGLAGSDTQYF. CDR3 nucleotide sequence: TGTGCCAGCAGTTCCACCGGACTAGCGGGGTCAGATACGCAGTATTTT. The V call is TRBV6-2 or TRBV6-3, the J call TRBJ2-3; 12 bases align to TRBD2. V lost 4 bases and J lost 4; bases outside the gene matches: 6. The CDR3 covers 16 residues. CDR1 and CDR2 (germline): MNHEY, SVGEGT.

This clonotype was detected many times. The chain recombines TRBV7-9 with TRBJ2-5, with TRBD1 as a possible D gene (6 bases). The CDR3 is 16 amino acids. Germline V gene lookup returns CDR1 SEHNR and CDR2 FQNEAQ (reference sequence). V was pared by 5 bases and J by 0 bases, with 16 bases between. Here the CDR3 reads CASSIPPNRDQETQYF. The CDR3 DNA sequence: TGTGCCAGCAGCATCCCCCCCAACAGGGACCAAGAGACCCAGTACTTC. Complete variable domain (other parts from reference TRBV7-9 and TRBJ2-5): DTGVSQNPRHKITKRGQNVTFRCDPISEHNRLYWYRQTLGQGPEFLTYFQNEAQLEKSRLLSDRFSAERPKGSFSTLEIQRTEQGDSAMYLCASSIPPNRDQETQYFGPGTRLLVL.

This clonotype was counted ten times or more. This chain connects TRBV27 to TRBJ1-6, with TRBD1 as a possible D gene (5 bases). Germline V lookup: CDR1 MNHEY, CDR2 SMNVEV (reference sequence). The CDR3 contains 14 residues. Trimming shortened V by 8 bases and J by 0 bases, and 8 bases separated the two germline ends. The CDR3 reads CASGDSSYNSPLHF. For the CDR3, the DNA is TGTGCCAGCGGAGACAGCTCCTATAATTCACCCCTCCACTTT.

V is TRBV12-5 and J is TRBJ1-1, with D perhaps matching TRBD1 (5 bases). Germline CDR1 reads LGHNT; CDR2 reads FRNRAP. V shed 2 bases and J shed 5 bases, with 12 bases lying between them. This CDR3 region has 14 residues. The CDR3 loop is CASGLPEGVTEAFF. Here the CDR3 DNA reads TGTGCTAGTGGTTTGCCTGAAGGGGTGACTGAAGCTTTCTTT.

This clonotype was observed a handful of times. This chain joins TRBV28 and TRBJ2-5; no firm D call. Looked up from germline, CDR1 is MDHEN and CDR2 is SYDVKM. The ends were cut back, 6 bases at V and 5 bases at J, with 19 bases in the middle. This CDR3 contains 15 residues. The CDR3 region has the DNA TGTGCCAGCAGAGAAGACATCAGATTGGGGGAGACCCAGTACTTC. Residues: CASREDIRLGETQYF.

This clonotype was seen repeatedly, ten times or more. This chain joins TRBV12-3 or TRBV12-4 and TRBJ2-7; 9 bases are shared with TRBD2. The CDR3 consists of 18 residues. With 5 bases clipped from V and 2 bases from J, the junction kept 16 bases outside the gene matches. Written as DNA, the CDR3 is TGTGCCAGCAGTCCTTCCCTTGGTAGCGGGAGAGGGACCTACGAGCAGTACTTC. Its translation is CASSPSLGSGRGTYEQYF.

This chain connects TRBV28 to TRBJ1-1; 7 nucleotides match TRBD1. Germline-derived CDR1 and CDR2 are MDHEN and SYDVKM. V was clipped by 3 bases and J by 1 base; unmatched bases: 8. This CDR3 contains 16 residues. Here the CDR3 DNA reads TGTGCCAGCAGTTTGGTCCAGGGGGGGAAGAACACTGAAGCTTTCTTT. This encodes CASSLVQGGKNTEAFF.